This T cell receptor beta chain is drawn from a study of graft-versus-host responses after intestinal transplantation. Background on the study: Those transplanted obtained multivisceral, liver-intestinal, or isolated intestinal grafts. Each recipient received anti-thymocyte globulin induction, then tacrolimus and steroids for 3 to 4 years. Study results and limitations: Researchers found GvH clones in recipient marrow, and some showed up first in ileum or blood.

This table comes from immunoSEQ multiplex PCR, and its TCRdb copy is limited to in-frame clones, with some not included. The sample has roughly 120,000 clones, 85% to 95% seen once. Looked up from germline, CDR1 is LNHDA and CDR2 is SQIVND (reference sequence). The CDR3 covers 14 residues. To note about this clone: Its antigen is currently unknown.

This rearrangement joins TRBV19 to TRBJ2-5, with D uncertain. The J call may be wrong; the DNA end is better matched by TRBJ2-7. The sequence was obtained from a human donor who received an intestinal transplant. The input for sequencing was unstimulated CD8+ T cells sorted from spleen or lymph node cells, taken before intestinal transplant. In DNA form, the CDR3 reads TGTGCCAGTAGTATAGATAGACATAGCTACGAGCAGTACTTC. This sequence encodes CASSIDRHSYEQYF.